This T cell receptor beta chain was retrieved from a study of T cell responses to AZD1222 COVID-19 vaccine. Profiling relied on immunoSEQ multiplex PCR, and the TCRdb table lists in-frame clones only, not all of them. The table lists tens of thousands of clones, 88% of them singletons. Germline V lookup: CDR1 SQVTM, CDR2 ANQGSEA. CDR3 length equals 12 residues. The V and J ends lost 6 bases and 4 bases respectively, with 10 bases between them. The gene calls are TRBV29-1 and TRBJ1-3; D uncertain. Source: peripheral blood, taken 28 days after the second AZD1222 dose. The receptor was derived from an adult who received the AZD1222 COVID-19 vaccine. CDR3 sequence: CSVGGLGNTIYF. CDR3 DNA sequence: TGCAGCGTGGGAGGGTTGGGAAACACCATATATTTT.